This TCR beta chain was profiled in a study of spatial heterogeneity in lung cancer. In the study overall: The donors were fewer than 80 patients with non-small cell lung cancer that was early-stage and untreated.

Time point reported: blood at routine non-recurrence follow-up after resection. Sequencing of whole RNA from tumor, nontumor lung or frozen PBMC involved no sorting. Each molecule of TCR cDNA was tagged with one unique molecular identifier. TCRdb called the 5' RACE reads again in MiXCR, with one record for every CDR3 protein. The data hold around 110,000 distinct CDR3 sequences, with 12% observed a single time. The CDR3 has 13 residues. CDR1 SNHLY and CDR2 FYNNEI come from the germline V gene. Trimming stripped 6 bases from V and 6 bases from J, with 15 bases between. Study findings and constraints: Resection blood, more than follow-up blood, showed ubiquitous expanded tumor TCRs.

This clonotype was seen only a few times. What it binds is not known. The clonotype was recovered from a male donor with early-stage non-small cell lung cancer. V and J are TRBV2 and TRBJ2-7, with D perhaps matching TRBD1 (6 bases). Material: PBMCs, obtained at follow-up. For the CDR3, the DNA is TGTGCCAGCAGCGTCGACAGGTTGGGCGAGCAGTACTTC. Amino acids: CASSVDRLGEQYF.